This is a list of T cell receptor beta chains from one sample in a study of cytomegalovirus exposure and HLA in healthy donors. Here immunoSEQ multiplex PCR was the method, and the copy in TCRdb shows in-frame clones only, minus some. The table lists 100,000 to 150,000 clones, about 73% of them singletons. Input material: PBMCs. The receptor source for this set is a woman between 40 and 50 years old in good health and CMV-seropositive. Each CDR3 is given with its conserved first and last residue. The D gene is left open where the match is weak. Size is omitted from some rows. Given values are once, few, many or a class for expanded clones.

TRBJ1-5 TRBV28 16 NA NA TGTGCCAGCAGTTTATGGAGTTCTTTACTCAATCAGCCCCAGCATTTT CASSLWSSLLNQPQHF
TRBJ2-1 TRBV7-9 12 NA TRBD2 TGTGCCAGCAGCTTAGAACTAGCGGGGGGCTTCTTC CASSLELAGGFF
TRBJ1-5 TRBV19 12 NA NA TGTGCCAGTAATCTAGGTCATCAGCCCCAGCATTTT CASNLGHQPQHF
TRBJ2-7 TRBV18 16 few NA TGTGCCAGCTCACCACCGGGGCTAGCGCTCTCCTACGAGCAGTACTTC CASSPPGLALSYEQYF
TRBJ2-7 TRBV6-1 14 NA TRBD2 TGTGCCAGCAGGTTGCTAGCGGGAGAGAGCGAGCAGTACTTC CASRLLAGESEQYF
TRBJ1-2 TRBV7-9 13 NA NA TGTGCCAGCAGCTTAGGTCAGGACTATGGCTACACCTTC CASSLGQDYGYTF
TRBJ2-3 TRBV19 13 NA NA TGTGCCAGTAGTATTGCTCGCGAAGATACGCAGTATTTT CASSIAREDTQYF
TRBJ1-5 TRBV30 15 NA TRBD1 TGTGCCTGGAGTCGACCGGGACAGAAAAATCAGCCCCAGCATTTT CAWSRPGQKNQPQHF
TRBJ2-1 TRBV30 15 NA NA TGTGCCTGGAGGGAACGTTACAGGGTTCAGGGTGAGCAGTTCTTC CAWRERYRVQGEQFF
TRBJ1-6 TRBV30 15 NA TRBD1 TGTGCCTGGAGACCCTCTGACAGGGAACATTCACCCCTCCACTTT CAWRPSDREHSPLHF
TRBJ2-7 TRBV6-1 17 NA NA TGTGCCAGCAGTGGTATCGGTCTAGGGGGTAGAGACTACGAGCAGTACTTC CASSGIGLGGRDYEQYF
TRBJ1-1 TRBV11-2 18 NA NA TGTGCCAGCAGCTTAGGCGGGGGTCTCTTAACTTGGAACACTGAAGCTTTCTTT CASSLGGGLLTWNTEAFF
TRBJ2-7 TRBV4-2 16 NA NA TGTGCCAGCAGCCAAGATGGAGGGGGACAGATATACGAGCAGTACTTC CASSQDGGGQIYEQYF
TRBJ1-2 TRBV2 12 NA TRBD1 TGTGCCAGCAGTCGGGACAGCTATGGCTACACCTTC CASSRDSYGYTF
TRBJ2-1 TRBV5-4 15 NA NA TGTGCCAGCAGCCAGAGCGGAAACTCCTACAATGAGCAGTTCTTC CASSQSGNSYNEQFF
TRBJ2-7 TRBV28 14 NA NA TGTGCCAGCCACTCCAGCGGTCTCTCCTACGAGCAGTACTTC CASHSSGLSYEQYF
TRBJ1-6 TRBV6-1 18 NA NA TGTGCCAGCAGTGTAAGAGGAGAGGGGGATCCCTATAATTCACCCCTCCACTTT CASSVRGEGDPYNSPLHF